These 5 T cell receptor beta chains share one sample of origin, sequenced in a study of blood T cell repertoires in COVID-19. Clones were sequenced by immunoSEQ multiplex PCR, and TCRdb holds only the in-frame ones, with some missing. The sample consists of 150,000 to 200,000 clones, around 93% of them appearing once. What was sequenced was peripheral blood. Receptors originate from a woman in her fifties or sixties with acute or convalescent COVID-19.

V gene TRBV7-2 combines with J gene TRBJ2-1, with TRBD2 identical over 8 bases. CDR3 length equals 15 residues. Looked up from germline, CDR1 is SGHTA and CDR2 is FQGNSA. The V and J ends lost 5 bases and 6 bases, in that order; junction bases with no gene match: 9. CDR3 DNA sequence: TGTGCCAGCAGCCTAGGGACTAGATACACCAATGAGCAGTTCTTC. Its protein product is CASSLGTRYTNEQFF.

The V call is TRBV29-1, the J call TRBJ1-1; maybe TRBD1 (6 bases). The CDR3 is 13 amino acids. CDR1 SQVTM and CDR2 ANQGSEA come from the germline V gene. The ends were cut back, 2 bases at V and 1 base at J, with 8 bases in the middle. Here the CDR3 reads CSVEKDRNTEAFF. CDR3 DNA: TGCAGCGTTGAAAAGGACAGGAACACTGAAGCTTTCTTT.

This clone was seen once. The CDR3 DNA reads TGTGCCAGCAGTGACTTCCAGGGGGCATGGGAAAAACTGTTTTTT. Translating it yields CASSDFQGAWEKLFF. The chain has TRBV25-1 and TRBJ1-4; 8 bases are shared with TRBD1. Looked up from germline, CDR1 is MGHDK and CDR2 is SYGVNS. The CDR3 consists of 15 residues. The junction had 8 bases not matched to a gene; V was cut back by 3 bases and J by 8 bases.

The chain recombines TRBV4-2 with TRBJ2-7; D is possibly TRBD1 (6 bases). Between the trimmed V and J ends, which lost 1 base and 7 bases, there was a span of 17 bases. The CDR3 is 15 residues long. From germline, CDR1 is LGHNA and CDR2 YNFKEQ. Written as DNA, the CDR3 is TGTGCCAGCAGCCAAGCAGAAGGACAGCCCGAGGAGCAGTACTTC. Translated, it gives CASSQAEGQPEEQYF.

This sequence joins TRBV30 and TRBJ1-2; 9 nucleotides agree with TRBD1. CDR1 GTSNPN and CDR2 SVGIG come from the germline V gene (reference sequence). This CDR3 is 16 amino acids long. The junction had 13 bases not matched to a gene; V was cut back by 3 bases and J by 5 bases. CDR3 residues: CAWRLDRGRGLYGYTF. The CDR3 DNA is TGTGCCTGGAGGTTGGACAGGGGACGGGGCTTATATGGCTACACCTTC.